The 15 T cell receptor beta chains listed next were all sequenced from one sample in a study of blood T cell repertoires in COVID-19. The table came from immunoSEQ multiplex PCR; TCRdb's copy has only in-frame clones and leaves some out. The repertoire has 400,000 or so clones, roughly 88% of them found once; the top ten carry roughly 0.66%. What was sequenced was PBMCs or T cells enriched from blood (not recorded which). Receptor source: a young man who had recovered from COVID-19.

V is TRBV28 and J is TRBJ1-2; D is unresolved. CDR3 length equals 16 residues. CDR1 is MDHEN and CDR2 is SYDVKM in the germline V gene. The germline V and J ends were trimmed by 3 bases and 8 bases, with 22 bases remaining between them. The CDR3 DNA sequence: TGTGCCAGCAGTTTCGGCTCCGGAGGGTCCTTCGGGGGCTACACCTTC. Its translation is CASSFGSGGSFGGYTF.

The J gene is TRBJ1-5, the V gene TRBV27; D gene uncertain. The CDR3 is 16 residues long. CDR1 and CDR2 from the germline V gene are MNHEY and SMNVEV (reference sequence). V was shortened by 2 bases and J by 4 bases, with 15 bases between the two germline ends. CDR3 nucleotides: TGTGCCAGCAGTTTAGAGGGCCCCGGGCCGAATCAGCCCCAGCATTTT. It encodes CASSLEGPGPNQPQHF.

This clone was seen once. The chain joins TRBV18 to TRBJ1-2, with D tentatively TRBD1 (6 bases). Germline loops: CDR1 KGHSH, CDR2 LQKENI. Between the trimmed V and J ends, which lost 4 bases and 6 bases, there was a span of 21 bases. The CDR3 has 16 amino acids. The CDR3, as DNA: TGTGCCAGCTCACTACAAAGGCAGGGGCTGATGGATGGCTACACCTTC. It translates to CASSLQRQGLMDGYTF.

The rearrangement uses TRBV20-1 and TRBJ1-2, with D hard to call. The CDR3 consists of 13 residues. Per germline, CDR1 DFQATT and CDR2 SNEGSKA (reference sequence). V was cut by 3 bases and J by 1 base, with 9 bases left in between. The CDR3 reads CSASQTNNYGYTF. CDR3 coding DNA: TGCAGTGCTAGTCAAACTAATAACTATGGCTACACCTTC.

The J gene is TRBJ2-5, the V gene TRBV7-9, with D perhaps TRBD1 (6 bases). The CDR3 has 16 residues. Looked up from germline, CDR1 is SEHNR and CDR2 is FQNEAQ (reference sequence). Between the trimmed V and J ends, which lost 3 bases and 0 bases, there was a span of 14 bases. CDR3 sequence reads: CASSFIIAGDQETQYF. The CDR3 DNA sequence: TGTGCCAGCAGCTTCATTATAGCAGGGGACCAAGAGACCCAGTACTTC.

The gene calls are TRBV7-3 and TRBJ1-1; TRBD1 matches 7 bases. Germline V lookup: CDR1 SGHTA, CDR2 FQGTGA. The CDR3 runs 14 residues. Germline trimming cut 6 bases from V and 2 bases from J; bases unmatched to any gene: 6. CDR3: CASRLTGTNTEAFF. Written as DNA, the CDR3 is TGTGCCAGCAGGCTGACAGGGACTAACACTGAAGCTTTCTTT.

This sequence joins TRBV5-6 and TRBJ1-2; tentatively, D is TRBD1 (5 bases). Germline CDR1 is SGHDT and CDR2 is YYEEEE. CDR3 length: 13 residues. Trimming shortened V by 2 bases and J by 6 bases, and 11 bases separated the two germline ends. The CDR3 loop is CASSFPSGNGYTF. The CDR3 DNA reads as TGTGCCAGCAGCTTTCCCTCAGGGAATGGCTACACCTTC.

This chain links TRBV5-5 with TRBJ2-5, with a tentative D call TRBD2 (5 bases). Trimming shortened V by 4 bases and J by 2 bases, and 12 bases separated the two germline ends. Germline values: CDR1 SGHKS, CDR2 YYEKEE (reference sequence). The CDR3 is 14 amino acids. In DNA form, the CDR3 reads TGTGCCAGCAGCGGACTGGTAGGGCAAGAGACCCAGTACTTC. Encoded protein: CASSGLVGQETQYF.

V usage is TRBV6-6 and J usage is TRBJ2-7; TRBD1 aligns across 7 bases. CDR1 and CDR2 (germline): MNHNY, SVGAGI (reference sequence). J gave up 3 bases and V 5 bases, and 13 bases lay outside the gene matches. This CDR3 is 16 amino acids long. DNA of the CDR3: TGTGCCAGCAGTAAGACCCCGGGACAGACGATCTACGAGCAGTACTTC. Translated, it gives CASSKTPGQTIYEQYF.

The gene calls are TRBV28 and TRBJ1-6; D is undetermined. The CDR3 contains 13 residues. The ends were cut back, 6 bases at V and 7 bases at J, with 10 bases in the middle. The germline V gene encodes CDR1 MDHEN and CDR2 SYDVKM. The CDR3 nucleotides are TGTGCCAGCAGCCTGCCGGTGAATTCACCCCTCCACTTT. Residues: CASSLPVNSPLHF.

The V call is TRBV5-1, the J call TRBJ2-7, with 7 bases matching TRBD1. V was clipped by 4 bases and J by 1 base; unmatched bases: 8. Germline assignment: CDR1 SGHRS and CDR2 YFSETQ. The CDR3 covers 15 residues. CDR3 amino acids: CASSPDGTASYEQYF. The CDR3 DNA is TGCGCCAGCAGCCCAGACGGGACAGCATCCTACGAGCAGTACTTC.

The count of this clone is one. This chain uses TRBV30 with TRBJ2-5, with 10 bases matching TRBD1. V trimming: 0 bases; J trimming: 9 bases; junction bases outside the gene matches: 7. CDR3 length equals 14 residues. CDR1 and CDR2 (germline): GTSNPN, SVGIG (reference sequence). CDR3 in amino acids: CAWSVPGTGEAQYF. DNA of the CDR3: TGTGCCTGGAGTGTACCCGGGACAGGGGAAGCCCAGTACTTC.

The CDR3 DNA reads TGTGCCAGCAGTGAAACAGAGACAGACCTGAACACTGAAGCTTTCTTT. Its protein is CASSETETDLNTEAFF. The J gene is TRBJ1-1, the V gene TRBV2, with a possible D match to TRBD1 (5 bases). CDR3 length equals 16 residues. Germline V gene lookup returns CDR1 SNHLY and CDR2 FYNNEI. Deletions cut 2 bases from V and 0 bases from J, with 13 bases between.

The J gene is TRBJ2-1, the V gene TRBV4-1; D ambiguous. The CDR3 loop spans 15 amino acids. In germline, CDR1 is MGHRA, CDR2 YSYEKL. Trimming left V 1 base short and J 0 bases short, with 7 bases between. CDR3 sequence: CASSQADTSYNEQFF. Written as DNA, the CDR3 is TGCGCCAGCAGCCAAGCAGACACCTCCTACAATGAGCAGTTCTTC.

The rearrangement uses TRBV9 and TRBJ1-1; D is unresolved. V dropped 4 bases and J dropped 1 base, with 14 bases sitting between them. CDR1 is SGDLS, CDR2 YYNGEE, per germline. The CDR3 contains 15 residues. The CDR3 nucleotides read TGTGCCAGCAGCCTATACTCCACAGAGAACACTGAAGCTTTCTTT. Protein product: CASSLYSTENTEAFF. Combining the CDR3 with reference TRBV9 and TRBJ1-1 gives the whole variable domain DSGVTQTPKHLITATGQRVTLRCSPRSGDLSVYWYQQSLDQGLQFLIQYYNGEERAKGNILERFSAQQFPDLHSELNLSSLELGDSALYFCASSLYSTENTEAFFGQGTRLTVV.